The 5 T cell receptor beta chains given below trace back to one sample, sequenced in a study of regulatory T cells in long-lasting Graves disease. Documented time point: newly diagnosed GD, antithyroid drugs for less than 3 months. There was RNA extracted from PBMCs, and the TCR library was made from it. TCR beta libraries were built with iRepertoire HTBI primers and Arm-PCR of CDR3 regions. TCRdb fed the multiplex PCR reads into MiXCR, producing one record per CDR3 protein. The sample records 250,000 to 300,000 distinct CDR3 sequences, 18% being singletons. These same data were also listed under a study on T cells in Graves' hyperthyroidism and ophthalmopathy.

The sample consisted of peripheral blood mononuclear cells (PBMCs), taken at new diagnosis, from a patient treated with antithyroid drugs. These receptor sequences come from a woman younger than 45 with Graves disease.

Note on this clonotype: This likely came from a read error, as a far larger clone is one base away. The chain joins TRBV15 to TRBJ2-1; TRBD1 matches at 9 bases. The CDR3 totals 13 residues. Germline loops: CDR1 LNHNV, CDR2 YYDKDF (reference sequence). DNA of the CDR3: TGTGCCAGCAGGGACAGGGACGGGAATGAGCAGCTCTTC. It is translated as CASRDRDGNEQLF.

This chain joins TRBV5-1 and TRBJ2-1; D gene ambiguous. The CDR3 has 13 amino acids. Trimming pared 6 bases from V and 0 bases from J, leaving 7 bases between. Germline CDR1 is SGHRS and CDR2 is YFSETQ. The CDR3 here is CASTLSSYNEQFF. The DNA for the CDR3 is TGCGCCAGCACGCTCAGCTCCTACAATGAGCAGTTCTTC. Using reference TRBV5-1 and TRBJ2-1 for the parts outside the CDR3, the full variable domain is KAGVTQTPRYLIKTRGQQVTLSCSPISGHRSVSWYQQTPGQGLQFLFEYFSETQRNKGNFPGRFSGRQFSNSRSEMNVSTLELGDSALYLCASTLSSYNEQFFGPGTRLTVL.

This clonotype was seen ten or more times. DNA of the CDR3: TGTGCCATTTCAAGGGGCCCAATGAACACTGAAGCTTTCTTT. Translation: CAISRGPMNTEAFF. The chain links TRBV19 to TRBJ1-1; D is possibly TRBD1 (5 bases). The V end lost 10 bases, the J end lost 0 bases, and 15 bases lay between the germline ends. Looked up from germline, CDR1 is LNHDA and CDR2 is SQIVND (reference sequence). This CDR3 has 14 amino acids. The full variable domain, completed using reference TRBV19 and TRBJ1-1, is DGGITQSPKYLFRKEGQNVTLSCEQNLNHDAMYWYRQDPGQGLRLIYYSQIVNDFQKGDIAEGYSVSREKKESFPLTVTSAQKNPTAFYLCAISRGPMNTEAFFGQGTRLTVV.

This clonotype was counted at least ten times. The CDR3 bases are TGCAGTGCCAACCCCCGGGACAGGGGGCTTGGCTACACCTTC. Its translation: CSANPRDRGLGYTF. V gene TRBV20-1 combines with J gene TRBJ1-2; 12 nucleotides align to TRBD1. J gave up 7 bases and V 6 bases, and 9 bases lay outside the gene matches. The CDR3 contains 14 residues. Germline lookup yields CDR1 DFQATT and CDR2 SNEGSKA (reference sequence).

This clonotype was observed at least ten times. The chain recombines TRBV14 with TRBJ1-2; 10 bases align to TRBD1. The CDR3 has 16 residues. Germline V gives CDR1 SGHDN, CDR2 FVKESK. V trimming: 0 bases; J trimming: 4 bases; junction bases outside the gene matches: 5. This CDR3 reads CASSQDVGQGLYGYTF. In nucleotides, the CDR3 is TGTGCCAGCAGCCAAGATGTGGGACAGGGGCTCTATGGCTACACCTTC.